This TCR beta chain derives from a study of OX40 agonist ivuxolimab in advanced cancers. As for the study in general: Having had anti-PD-1, anti-PD-L1 or anti-CTLA-4 therapy before was allowed, and roughly 39% had some.

Germline CDR1 and CDR2: SGHRS and YFSETQ. V was pared by 4 bases and J by 13 bases, with 9 bases of the junction left unmatched. This CDR3 spans 13 amino acids. Autoimmune disease history or systemic immunosuppression was exclusionary. Repertoires were generated with immunoSEQ multiplex PCR, while TCRdb's copy carries only in-frame clones and drops some. The sample carries roughly 70,000 clones, roughly 80% recorded once. Sequencing used CD4+ or CD8+ T cells sorted from blood, obtained in a trial of the OX40 agonist ivuxolimab. The receptor's source is an adult with an advanced solid tumor such as melanoma, head and neck, liver or kidney cancer. The rearrangement joins TRBV5-1 to TRBJ2-1; 9 bases line up with TRBD2. In nucleotides, the CDR3 is TGCGCCAGCAGCCCCGTGGTAGCGGGGGATCAGTTCTTC. This gives the protein CASSPVVAGDQFF.